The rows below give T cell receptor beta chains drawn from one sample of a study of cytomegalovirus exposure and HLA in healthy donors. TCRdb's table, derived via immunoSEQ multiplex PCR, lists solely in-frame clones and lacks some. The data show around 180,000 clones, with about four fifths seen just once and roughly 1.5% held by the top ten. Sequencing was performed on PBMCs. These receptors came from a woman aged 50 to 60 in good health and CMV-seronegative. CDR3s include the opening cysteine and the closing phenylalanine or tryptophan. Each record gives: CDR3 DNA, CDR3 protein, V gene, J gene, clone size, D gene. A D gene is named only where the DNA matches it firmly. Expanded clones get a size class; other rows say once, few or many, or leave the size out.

cdr3_nt: TGTGCCAGCAGCTCCTTCCTAAACACTGAAGCTTTCTTT
cdr3_aa: CASSSFLNTEAFF
v_call: TRBV5-4
j_call: TRBJ1-1
clone_size: .
d_call: .

cdr3_nt: TGTGCCAGCAGTCGGCCAGGCCGAGAGACCCAGTACTTC
cdr3_aa: CASSRPGRETQYF
v_call: TRBV28
j_call: TRBJ2-5
clone_size: .
d_call: .

cdr3_nt: TGCAGCGTTGAGGGGAGGGCCAGGAACACTGAAGCTTTCTTT
cdr3_aa: CSVEGRARNTEAFF
v_call: TRBV29-1
j_call: TRBJ1-1
clone_size: .
d_call: .

cdr3_nt: TGCGCCAGCAGCCACGCTAGCGGCGCCTACAATGAGCAGTTCTTC
cdr3_aa: CASSHASGAYNEQFF
v_call: TRBV4-3
j_call: TRBJ2-1
clone_size: once
d_call: TRBD2

cdr3_nt: TGTGCCAGCGGGGGTTTAACGGAGGGGCCCCAGCATTTT
cdr3_aa: CASGGLTEGPQHF
v_call: TRBV6-1
j_call: TRBJ1-5
clone_size: .
d_call: .

cdr3_nt: TGTGCCAGCCTCTGGTTGACTAGGGACAATGAGCAGTTCTTC
cdr3_aa: CASLWLTRDNEQFF
v_call: TRBV7-8
j_call: TRBJ2-1
clone_size: .
d_call: .

cdr3_nt: TGTGCCAGCAGCTTAGATCCAGACATGAACACTGAAGCTTTCTTT
cdr3_aa: CASSLDPDMNTEAFF
v_call: TRBV7-2
j_call: TRBJ1-1
clone_size: .
d_call: .

cdr3_nt: TGTGCCAGCAGCTTAGGGGACAGGCAATACACTGAAGCTTTCTTT
cdr3_aa: CASSLGDRQYTEAFF
v_call: TRBV7-2
j_call: TRBJ1-1
clone_size: .
d_call: TRBD1

cdr3_nt: TGTGCCAGCAAGCAGAGACAGGGAAACTACGAGCAGTACTTC
cdr3_aa: CASKQRQGNYEQYF
v_call: TRBV2
j_call: TRBJ2-7
clone_size: few
d_call: TRBD1

cdr3_nt: TGTGCCAGCAGCTCGGCCGGGACAGGGTTGAACACTGAAGCTTTCTTT
cdr3_aa: CASSSAGTGLNTEAFF
v_call: TRBV7-9
j_call: TRBJ1-1
clone_size: .
d_call: TRBD1

cdr3_nt: TGTGCCAGCAGTTCCTCGGGGACCAATGGACGGGAGCAGTACTTC
cdr3_aa: CASSSSGTNGREQYF
v_call: TRBV27
j_call: TRBJ2-5
clone_size: .
d_call: .

cdr3_nt: TGTGCCAGCAGTCTCCGGGGCACTGAAGCTTTCTTT
cdr3_aa: CASSLRGTEAFF
v_call: TRBV28
j_call: TRBJ1-1
clone_size: .
d_call: .

cdr3_nt: TGTGCCAGCAGCTTGGGGGACAGGGTCGAGACCCAGTACTTC
cdr3_aa: CASSLGDRVETQYF
v_call: TRBV5-6
j_call: TRBJ2-5
clone_size: .
d_call: TRBD1

cdr3_nt: TGTGCCAGCAGCATCGACAGGGCCTATGGCTACACCTTC
cdr3_aa: CASSIDRAYGYTF
v_call: TRBV5-6
j_call: TRBJ1-2
clone_size: few
d_call: TRBD1

cdr3_nt: TGTGCCAGCAGCTTAGCAGGGACAAGGCGCAATCAGCCCCAGCATTTT
cdr3_aa: CASSLAGTRRNQPQHF
v_call: TRBV7-9
j_call: TRBJ1-5
clone_size: few
d_call: .

cdr3_nt: TGTGCCATCTTGACTACCGCAGATACGCAGTATTTT
cdr3_aa: CAILTTADTQYF
v_call: TRBV28
j_call: TRBJ2-3
clone_size: .
d_call: .